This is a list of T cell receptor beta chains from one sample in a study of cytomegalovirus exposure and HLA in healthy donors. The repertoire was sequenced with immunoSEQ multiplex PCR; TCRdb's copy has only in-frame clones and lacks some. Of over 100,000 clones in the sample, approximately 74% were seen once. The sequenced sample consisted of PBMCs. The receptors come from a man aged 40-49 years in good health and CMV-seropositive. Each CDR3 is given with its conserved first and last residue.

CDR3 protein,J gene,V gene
CASSSLGVGNYGYTF,TRBJ1-2,TRBV11-2
CASSYLPPNYEQYF,TRBJ2-7,TRBV6-5
CASSSRGTLSGANVLTF,TRBJ2-6,TRBV7-6
CASSQESGTGANVLTF,TRBJ2-6,TRBV4-2
CASNPTGVKNSPLHF,TRBJ1-6,TRBV19
CASSHQDRGSNQPQHF,TRBJ1-5,TRBV19
CASSQSRLAGGAQGANVLTF,TRBJ2-6,TRBV4-2
CASSLAGTGYGYTF,TRBJ1-2,TRBV7-2
CASSRDGGSGNTIYF,TRBJ1-3,TRBV19
CASRSGLGSDTQYF,TRBJ2-3,TRBV6-5
CASRSRQAQETQYF,TRBJ2-5,TRBV2
CASSSDRGRQPQHF,TRBJ1-5,TRBV2
CASRLQGARAYGYTF,TRBJ1-2,TRBV2
CATSRDSPGGNTGELFF,TRBJ2-2,TRBV15
CASSLGAGALSNQPQHF,TRBJ1-5,TRBV5-6
CASRATSGNTIYF,TRBJ1-3,TRBV19
CASSLRGTEAFF,TRBJ1-1,TRBV27